This TCR beta chain was profiled in a study of prognosis after radiotherapy for stage I lung cancer. Study summary: In about a dozen patients the tumors were adenocarcinoma, and in roughly 7 they were squamous cell carcinoma. Concurrent therapy was given to no patient receiving stereotactic body radiotherapy.

In this sample, this clonotype turned up many times. Researchers used two-round multiplex PCR to amplify TCR beta CDR3 starting from genomic DNA. With primers specific to each TRBV and TRBJ gene, the first-round PCR was performed. MiXCR, run by TCRdb on the multiplex PCR reads, gives a single entry per CDR3 protein. Of fewer than 40,000 distinct CDR3 sequences detected, less than 40% appear once; the ten largest clones hold 16%. The CDR3 loop spans 16 amino acids. Unmatched junction bases numbered 13, after V lost 6 bases and J lost 6 bases. Germline CDR1 reads SGHAT; CDR2 reads FQNNGV. The specimen comprised PBMCs, sampled before or after stereotactic body radiation therapy (not recorded which). This receptor was obtained from a donor at least 50 years old with non-small cell lung cancer. The chain joins TRBV11-2 to TRBJ2-3, with 9 bases matching TRBD1. The CDR3 coding sequence is TGTGCCAGCAGAAGGCCCGGGACAGGGTCCATGGATACGCAGTATTTT. Its translation: CASRRPGTGSMDTQYF.